This T cell receptor (beta chain) came from a study of blood T cell repertoires in COVID-19. As for the study in general: The cDNA or gDNA used as material had been derived from T cells, B-cell-depleted T cells, or PBMCs.

The CDR3 spans 14 residues. Germline CDR1 reads KGHSH; CDR2 reads LQKENI. Losses at the gene ends were 2 bases for V and 10 bases for J; bases not matched to a gene: 8. Using immunoSEQ multiplex PCR, the repertoire was profiled, and TCRdb retains in-frame clones only, with some absent. The sample gives 250,000 or so clones, less than 90% of which show up once; 1.5% is in the top ten. The source material was peripheral blood. The chain joins TRBV18 to TRBJ2-1; 7 positions match TRBD1. The TCR comes from a woman aged 40 to 50 who had recovered from COVID-19. In DNA, the CDR3 is TGTGCCAGCTCACCAGGGAGACAGGGTGCCGAGCAGTTCTTC. Protein sequence: CASSPGRQGAEQFF.